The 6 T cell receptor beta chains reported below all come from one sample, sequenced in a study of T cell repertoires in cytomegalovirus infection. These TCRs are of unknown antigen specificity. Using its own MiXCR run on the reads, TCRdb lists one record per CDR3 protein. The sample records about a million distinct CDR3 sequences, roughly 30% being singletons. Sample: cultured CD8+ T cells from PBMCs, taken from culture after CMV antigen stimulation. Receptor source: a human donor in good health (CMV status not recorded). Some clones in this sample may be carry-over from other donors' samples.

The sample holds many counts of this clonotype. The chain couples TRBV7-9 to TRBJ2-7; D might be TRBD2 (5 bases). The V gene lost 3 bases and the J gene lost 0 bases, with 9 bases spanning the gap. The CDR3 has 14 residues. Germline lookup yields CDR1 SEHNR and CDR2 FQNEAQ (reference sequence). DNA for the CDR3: TGTGCCAGCAGCTTTACGGGGAGCTCCTACGAGCAGTACTTC. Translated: CASSFTGSSYEQYF. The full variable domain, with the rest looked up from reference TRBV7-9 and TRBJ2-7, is DTGVSQNPRHKITKRGQNVTFRCDPISEHNRLYWYRQTLGQGPEFLTYFQNEAQLEKSRLLSDRFSAERPKGSFSTLEIQRTEQGDSAMYLCASSFTGSSYEQYFGPGTRLTVT.

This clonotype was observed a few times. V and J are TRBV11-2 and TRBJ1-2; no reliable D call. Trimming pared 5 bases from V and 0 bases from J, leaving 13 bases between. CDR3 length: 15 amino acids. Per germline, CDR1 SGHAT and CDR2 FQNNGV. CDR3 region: CASSRFARTNYGYTF. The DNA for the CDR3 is TGTGCCAGCAGCCGCTTCGCCAGAACTAACTATGGCTACACCTTC. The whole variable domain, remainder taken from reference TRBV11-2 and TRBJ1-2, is EAGVAQSPRYKIIEKRQSVAFWCNPISGHATLYWYQQILGQGPKLLIQFQNNGVVDDSQLPKDRFSAERLKGVDSTLKIQPAKLEDSAVYLCASSRFARTNYGYTFGSGTRLTVV.

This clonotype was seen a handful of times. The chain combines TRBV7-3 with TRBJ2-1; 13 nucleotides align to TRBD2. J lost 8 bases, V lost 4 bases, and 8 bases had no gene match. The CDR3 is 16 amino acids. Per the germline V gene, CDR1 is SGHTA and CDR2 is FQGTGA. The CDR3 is CASSSRLAGGLDEQFF. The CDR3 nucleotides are TGTGCCAGCAGCTCTAGACTAGCGGGGGGTCTGGATGAGCAGTTCTTC.

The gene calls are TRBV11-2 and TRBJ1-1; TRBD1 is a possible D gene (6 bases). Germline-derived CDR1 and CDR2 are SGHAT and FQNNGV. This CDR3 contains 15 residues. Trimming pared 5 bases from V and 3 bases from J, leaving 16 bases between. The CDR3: CASSRLLGGDTEAFF. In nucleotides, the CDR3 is TGTGCCAGCAGCCGACTTTTGGGGGGCGACACTGAAGCTTTCTTT.

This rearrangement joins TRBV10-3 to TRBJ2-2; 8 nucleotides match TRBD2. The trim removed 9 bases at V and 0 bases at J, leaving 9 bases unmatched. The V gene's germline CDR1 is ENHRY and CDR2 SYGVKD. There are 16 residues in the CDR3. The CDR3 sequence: CAIWRGESPNTGELFF. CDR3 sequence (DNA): TGTGCCATTTGGCGGGGGGAGAGCCCGAACACCGGGGAGCTGTTTTTT.

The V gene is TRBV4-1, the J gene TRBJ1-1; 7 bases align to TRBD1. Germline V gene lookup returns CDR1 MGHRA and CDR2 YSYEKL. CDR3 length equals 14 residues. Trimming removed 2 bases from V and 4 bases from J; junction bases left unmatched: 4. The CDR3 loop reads CASSQLKGATEAFF. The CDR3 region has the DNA TGCGCCAGCAGCCAACTTAAGGGGGCCACTGAAGCTTTCTTT.